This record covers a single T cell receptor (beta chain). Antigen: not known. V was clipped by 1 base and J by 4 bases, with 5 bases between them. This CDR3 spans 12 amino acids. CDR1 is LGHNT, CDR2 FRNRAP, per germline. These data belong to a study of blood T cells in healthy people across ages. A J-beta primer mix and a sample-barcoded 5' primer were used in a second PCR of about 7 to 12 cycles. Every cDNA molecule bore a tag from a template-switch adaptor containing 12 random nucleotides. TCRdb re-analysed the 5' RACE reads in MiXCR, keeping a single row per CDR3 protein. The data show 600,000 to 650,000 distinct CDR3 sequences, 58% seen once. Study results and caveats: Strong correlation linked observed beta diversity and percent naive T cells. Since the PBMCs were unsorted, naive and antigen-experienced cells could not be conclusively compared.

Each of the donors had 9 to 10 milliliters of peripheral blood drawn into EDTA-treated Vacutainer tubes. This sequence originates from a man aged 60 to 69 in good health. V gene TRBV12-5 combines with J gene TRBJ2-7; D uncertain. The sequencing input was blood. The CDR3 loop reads CASGLGHYEQYF. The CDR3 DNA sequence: TGTGCTAGTGGTTTGGGCCATTACGAGCAGTACTTC.